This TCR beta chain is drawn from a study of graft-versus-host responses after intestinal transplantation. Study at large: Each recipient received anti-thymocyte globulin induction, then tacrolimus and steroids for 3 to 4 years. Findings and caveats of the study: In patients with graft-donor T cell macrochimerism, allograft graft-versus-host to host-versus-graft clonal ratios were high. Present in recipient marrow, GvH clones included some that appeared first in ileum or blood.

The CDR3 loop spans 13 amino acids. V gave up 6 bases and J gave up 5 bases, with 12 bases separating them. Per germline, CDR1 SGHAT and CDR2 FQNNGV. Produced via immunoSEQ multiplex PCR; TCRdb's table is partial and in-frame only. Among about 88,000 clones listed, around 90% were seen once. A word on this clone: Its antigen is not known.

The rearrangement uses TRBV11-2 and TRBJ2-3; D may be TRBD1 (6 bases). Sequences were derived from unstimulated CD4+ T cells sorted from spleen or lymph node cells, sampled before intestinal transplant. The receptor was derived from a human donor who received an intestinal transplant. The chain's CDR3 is CASSNREEDTQYF. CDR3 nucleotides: TGTGCCAGCAGTAACAGGGAAGAAGATACGCAGTATTTT.